Below, 10 T cell receptor beta chains from the same sample are listed, as sequenced in a study of human T cells and chemical hapten exposure. Time point meaning: healthy volunteer bleed at 6 weeks. From whole blood left unfractionated, total RNA was extracted. TCRdb re-analysed the RACE reads in MiXCR, keeping a single row per CDR3 protein. The sample lists about 65,000 distinct CDR3 sequences; around 6.5% were seen once. Input material: whole blood. All receptors derive from a female donor in good health. Some clones in this sample may be carry-over from other donors' samples.

This clonotype was detected a few times. The V call is TRBV7-2, the J call TRBJ1-1; TRBD1 might be the D (6 bases). The CDR3 loop spans 13 amino acids. Trimming removed 3 bases from V and 6 bases from J, with 11 bases in between. Germline V CDR1 and CDR2: SGHTA, FQGNSA. The CDR3 nucleotides are TGTGCCAGCAGCTTTTTCAGGGGCCCTGAAGCTTTCTTT. As protein: CASSFFRGPEAFF. The variable domain in full, with the rest retrieved from reference TRBV7-2 and TRBJ1-1, is GAGVSQSPSNKVTEKGKDVELRCDPISGHTALYWYRQSLGQGLEFLIYFQGNSAPDKSGLPSDRFSAERTGGSVSTLTIQRTQQEDSAVYLCASSFFRGPEAFFGQGTRLTVV.

Ten or more counts support this clonotype. The rearrangement joins TRBV11-2 to TRBJ2-3; possible D gene TRBD2, 6 bases. V was pared by 1 base and J by 6 bases, with 14 bases between. The germline V gene encodes CDR1 SGHAT and CDR2 FQNNGV. The CDR3 spans 15 residues. DNA for the CDR3: TGTGCCAGCAGCTTAGGCGGGGTGTTAGCGGATACGCAGTATTTT. This gives the protein CASSLGGVLADTQYF.

This clonotype was counted between two and nine times. This chain connects TRBV30 to TRBJ1-1; D is undetermined. CDR1 is GTSNPN and CDR2 is SVGIG in the germline V gene (reference sequence). V was clipped by 0 bases and J by 8 bases, with 7 bases between them. The CDR3 is 11 amino acids. The CDR3 DNA sequence: TGTGCCTGGAGTGTAACAGACGAAGCTTTCTTT. It yields the protein CAWSVTDEAFF.

This clonotype was detected ten times or more. The chain is built from TRBV20-1 and TRBJ1-6, with 10 bases identical to TRBD1. Losses at the gene ends were 5 bases for V and 9 bases for J; bases not matched to a gene: 7. Germline V gene sequence: CDR1 DFQATT, CDR2 SNEGSKA (reference sequence). This CDR3 has 14 residues. The CDR3 reads CSAPRDRGSSPLHF. CDR3 bases: TGCAGTGCTCCCAGGGACAGGGGTAGTTCACCCCTCCACTTT.

This clonotype was observed at least ten times. The chain couples TRBV7-6 to TRBJ1-6; D is unclear. Germline V CDR1 and CDR2: SGHVS, FNYEAQ. With 4 bases removed from V and 9 bases from J, the gap between germline ends came to 10 bases. The CDR3 spans 13 residues. The CDR3, as DNA: TGTGCCAGCAGCTCCAACAGTGGTTCACCCCTCCACTTT. Its translation is CASSSNSGSPLHF. Complete variable domain (other parts from reference TRBV7-6 and TRBJ1-6): GAGVSQSPRYKVTKRGQDVALRCDPISGHVSLYWYRQALGQGPEFLTYFNYEAQQDKSGLPNDRFSAERPEGSISTLTIQRTEQRDSAMYRCASSSNSGSPLHFGNGTRLTVT.

Worth noting for this clonotype: Relative to the germline gene, one junction end is altered; a read error may explain this. The chain carries TRBV19 and TRBJ2-6, with 7 bases aligning to TRBD1. The CDR3 sequence is 16 residues long. Germline CDR1 reads LNHDA; CDR2 reads SQIVND (reference sequence). The CDR3 here is CAGSIGTVAGANVLTF. For the CDR3, the DNA is TGTGCCGGTAGTATTGGGACAGTAGCTGGGGCCAACGTCCTGACTTTC.

V usage is TRBV30 and J usage is TRBJ2-5, with D uncertain. This CDR3 has 13 amino acids. Germline CDR1 GTSNPN, CDR2 SVGIG (reference sequence). V dropped 0 bases and J dropped 1 base, with 6 bases sitting between them. This CDR3 reads CAWSVNPQETQYF. The CDR3 nucleotides read TGTGCCTGGAGTGTAAACCCCCAAGAGACCCAGTACTTC.

This clonotype was recorded many times. This chain links TRBV20-1 with TRBJ2-1; TRBD2 agrees at 12 bases. The germline CDR1 and CDR2 sequences are DFQATT and SNEGSKA (reference sequence). The V and J ends lost 0 bases and 6 bases, in that order; junction bases with no gene match: 6. The CDR3 loop spans 16 amino acids. The CDR3 sequence: CSARDPASGRANEQFF. In nucleotides, the CDR3 is TGCAGTGCTAGAGATCCGGCTAGCGGGAGGGCCAATGAGCAGTTCTTC.

This clonotype was recorded at least ten times. V usage is TRBV6-6 and J usage is TRBJ2-4; D not certain. The ends were cut back, 5 bases at V and 7 bases at J, with 6 bases in the middle. Per the germline V gene, CDR1 is MNHNY and CDR2 is SVGAGI (reference sequence). CDR3 length: 11 residues. CDR3 sequence reads: CASSPDNIQYF. The CDR3 bases are TGTGCCAGCAGTCCCGACAACATTCAGTACTTC.

This clonotype was picked up many times. This chain links TRBV10-3 with TRBJ2-5, with TRBD2 matching over 14 bases. J gave up 4 bases and V 5 bases, and 3 bases lay outside the gene matches. Germline CDR1 is ENHRY and CDR2 is SYGVKD. The CDR3 is 15 residues long. In nucleotides, the CDR3 is TGTGCCATCAGTCTCGGACTAGCGGGAGGAGAGACCCAGTACTTC. It is translated as CAISLGLAGGETQYF.